The 8 T cell receptor beta chains below come from one sample, sequenced in a study of beta chain features in type 1 diabetes. Reverse transcribing all isolated RNA meant expressed TCRB transcripts were sequenced. Method: immunoSEQ multiplex PCR; TCRdb's copy keeps in-frame clones and lacks some. The sample lists about 900,000 clones, about a sixth occurring once. The sequenced sample was naive CD4+ T cells from blood. The receptors were gathered from a young woman in good health.

This clone occurred a few times. The same CDR3 also results from other DNA sequences found in this sample. The CDR3 sequence: CASSVGTVNTGELFF. The CDR3 nucleotides read TGTGCCAGCAGCGTAGGGACAGTAAACACCGGGGAGCTGTTTTTT. V and J are TRBV9 and TRBJ2-2; the D gene is possibly TRBD1 (6 bases). Deletions cut 0 bases from V and 2 bases from J, with 8 bases between. CDR1 SGDLS and CDR2 YYNGEE come from the germline V gene. The CDR3 has 15 amino acids.

This clone occurred a few times. The J gene is TRBJ2-5, the V gene TRBV7-2, with D uncertain. Trimming cost V 5 bases and J 5 bases, with 15 bases left between them. The CDR3 is 14 residues long. Germline CDR1 reads SGHTA; CDR2 reads FQGNSA. The CDR3 DNA follows: TGTGCCAGCAGCCGATCCGGGCCTCGGGAGACCCAGTACTTC. It codes for CASSRSGPRETQYF.

The rearrangement joins TRBV6-5 to TRBJ1-5; D unresolved. Germline V gene data show CDR1 as MNHEY and CDR2 as SVGAGI. CDR3 length: 16 residues. Trimming left V 0 bases short and J 0 bases short, with 9 bases between. The CDR3 region has the DNA TGTGCCAGCAGTTACTCATCCGATGTTAGCAATCAGCCCCAGCATTTT. Its translation is CASSYSSDVSNQPQHF.

This clone appeared a few times. The chain recombines TRBV29-1 with TRBJ2-1; no clear D. Trimming shortened V by 0 bases and J by 8 bases, and 8 bases separated the two germline ends. The CDR3 is made up of 12 amino acids. Germline V lookup: CDR1 SQVTM, CDR2 ANQGSEA. CDR3 loop: CSVEETVDEQFF. As DNA, the CDR3 is TGCAGCGTTGAAGAAACCGTCGATGAGCAGTTCTTC.

The chain employs TRBV11-2 and TRBJ2-5, with unresolved D. Germline loops: CDR1 SGHAT, CDR2 FQNNGV. The CDR3 length is 16 residues. Trimming removed 5 bases at V and 4 bases at J, with 20 bases between. CDR3 DNA sequence: TGTGCCAGCAGCCCCCAGACTCGAAAGGTTGGAGAGACCCAGTACTTC. Protein sequence: CASSPQTRKVGETQYF.

The rearrangement links TRBV15 to TRBJ2-1; 7 bases agree with TRBD2. This CDR3 comprises 16 residues. The trim removed 5 bases at V and 9 bases at J, leaving 16 bases unmatched. Germline CDR1 is LNHNV and CDR2 is YYDKDF (reference sequence). For the CDR3, the DNA is TGTGCCACCAGCGGACAAAGCGGGAATGGAGTCTCTGAGCAGTTCTTC. This encodes CATSGQSGNGVSEQFF.

This clone was counted only a few times. The V and J genes are TRBV2 and TRBJ2-4, with 9 bases identical to TRBD2. Germline CDR1 and CDR2: SNHLY and FYNNEI. V dropped 7 bases and J dropped 8; count of bases not matched to a gene: 9. CDR3 length equals 14 residues. The CDR3 loop reads CASISDSGSDIQYF. The CDR3 DNA reads TGTGCCAGCATATCGGATAGCGGGAGTGACATTCAGTACTTC. Supplemented by reference TRBV2 and TRBJ2-4, the full variable domain reads EPEVTQTPSHQVTQMGQEVILRCVPISNHLYFYWYRQILGQKVEFLVSFYNNEISEKSEIFDDQFSVERPDGSNFTLKIRSTKLEDSAMYFCASISDSGSDIQYFGAGTRLSVL.

A few counts support this clone. In nucleotides, the CDR3 is TGTGCCATCAGTGAGTTGCAAAACACCGGGGAGCTGTTTTTT. This translates into CAISELQNTGELFF. The chain employs TRBV10-3 and TRBJ2-2, with unresolved D. The CDR3 length is 14 residues. Trimming left V 1 base short and J 2 bases short, with 5 bases between. The germline gives CDR1 ENHRY, CDR2 SYGVKD.